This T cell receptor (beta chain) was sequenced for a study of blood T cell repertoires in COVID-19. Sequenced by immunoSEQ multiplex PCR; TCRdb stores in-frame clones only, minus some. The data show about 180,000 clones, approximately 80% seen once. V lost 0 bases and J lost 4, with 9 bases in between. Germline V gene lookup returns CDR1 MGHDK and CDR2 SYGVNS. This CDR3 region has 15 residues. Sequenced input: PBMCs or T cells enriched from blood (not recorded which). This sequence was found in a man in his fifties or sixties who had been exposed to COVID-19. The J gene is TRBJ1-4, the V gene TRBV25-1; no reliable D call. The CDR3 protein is CASSEYRGNNEKLFF. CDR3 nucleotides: TGTGCCAGCAGTGAATATCGAGGGAATAATGAAAAACTGTTTTTT.